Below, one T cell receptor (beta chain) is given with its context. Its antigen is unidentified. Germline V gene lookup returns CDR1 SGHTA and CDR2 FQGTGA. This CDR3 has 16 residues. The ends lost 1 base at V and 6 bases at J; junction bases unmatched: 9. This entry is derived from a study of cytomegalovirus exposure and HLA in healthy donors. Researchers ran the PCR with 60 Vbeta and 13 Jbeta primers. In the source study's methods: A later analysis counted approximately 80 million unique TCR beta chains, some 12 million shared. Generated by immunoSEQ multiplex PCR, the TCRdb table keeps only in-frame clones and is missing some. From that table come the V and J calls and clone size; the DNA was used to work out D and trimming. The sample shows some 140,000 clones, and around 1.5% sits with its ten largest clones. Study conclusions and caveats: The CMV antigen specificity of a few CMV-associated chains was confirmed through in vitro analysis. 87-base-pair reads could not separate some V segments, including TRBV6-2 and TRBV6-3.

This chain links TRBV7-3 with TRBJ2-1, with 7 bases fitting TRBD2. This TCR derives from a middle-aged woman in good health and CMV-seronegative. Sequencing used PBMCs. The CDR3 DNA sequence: TGTGCCAGCAGCTTAATGGGAGGGATCCAGGCCAATGAGCAGTTCTTC. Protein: CASSLMGGIQANEQFF.